This passage covers 27 T cell receptor beta chains from one sample sequenced in a study of radiotherapy plus CTLA-4 blockade in lung cancer. The assay was immunoSEQ multiplex PCR, and TCRdb's table has in-frame clones only and misses some. The sample records 50,000 to 65,000 clones, just over 75% being singletons. This material consisted of peripheral blood, taken from a patient treated with radiotherapy plus ipilimumab. The source of these receptors is a human donor with non-small cell lung cancer who had a partial response to radiotherapy plus ipilimumab.

In DNA form, the CDR3 reads TGTGCCAGCAGCACCCGGTTGGGGGGCTCCTACAATGAGCAGTTCTTC. This sequence encodes CASSTRLGGSYNEQFF. The chain joins TRBV7-3 to TRBJ2-1; D perhaps matches TRBD2 (6 bases). Germline V gene lookup returns CDR1 SGHTA and CDR2 FQGTGA. The CDR3 consists of 16 residues. The V end was cut by 5 bases, the J end by 0 bases, with 14 bases between.

V is TRBV5-1 and J is TRBJ2-1; 9 positions agree with TRBD1. The ends lost 4 bases at V and 8 bases at J; junction bases unmatched: 4. CDR3 length: 13 amino acids. Germline-derived CDR1 and CDR2 are SGHRS and YFSETQ. The CDR3 loop is CASSPGQGYEQFF. CDR3 nucleotide sequence: TGCGCCAGCAGCCCGGGACAGGGCTATGAGCAGTTCTTC. Using reference TRBV5-1 and TRBJ2-1 for the parts outside the CDR3, the full variable domain is KAGVTQTPRYLIKTRGQQVTLSCSPISGHRSVSWYQQTPGQGLQFLFEYFSETQRNKGNFPGRFSGRQFSNSRSEMNVSTLELGDSALYLCASSPGQGYEQFFGPGTRLTVL.

The genes are TRBV5-1 and TRBJ1-1; 9 bases are shared with TRBD1. Germline assignment: CDR1 SGHRS and CDR2 YFSETQ. Losses at the gene ends were 3 bases for V and 6 bases for J; bases not matched to a gene: 3. There are 13 residues in the CDR3. The CDR3 loop reads CASSSTGGPEAFF. The CDR3 nucleotides are TGCGCCAGCAGCTCTACAGGGGGCCCTGAAGCTTTCTTT.

The chain recombines TRBV12-5 with TRBJ2-5; D ambiguous. Judging by the DNA end, TRBJ2-7 fits better; the J call may be wrong. Germline CDR1 is LGHNT and CDR2 is FRNRAP. The CDR3 is 13 amino acids. This CDR3 is CASGLDFKYEQYF. The CDR3 DNA sequence: TGTGCTAGTGGTTTGGATTTCAAGTACGAGCAGTACTTC.

This clone was detected only a few times. This chain connects TRBV6-6 to TRBJ2-2; perhaps TRBD1 as D (6 bases). Germline V CDR1 and CDR2: MNHNY, SVGAGI (reference sequence). V shed 4 bases and J shed 0 bases, with 9 bases lying between them. CDR3 length: 15 residues. The CDR3 spells CASSLDSTNTGELFF. DNA of the CDR3: TGTGCCAGCAGTTTGGACAGCACGAACACCGGGGAGCTGTTTTTT.

The DNA for the CDR3 is TGCGCCAGCAGCCAAGGGGGAGCCTACAATGAGCAGTTCTTC. It is translated as CASSQGGAYNEQFF. This sequence joins TRBV4-3 and TRBJ2-1; D may be TRBD2 (5 bases). The CDR3 totals 14 residues. Trimming removed 1 base from V and 2 bases from J, with 6 bases in between. CDR1 is LGHNA, CDR2 YSLEER, per germline.

The chain links TRBV10-2 to TRBJ1-1; possibly TRBD1 for D (6 bases). Germline CDR1 and CDR2: WSHSY and SAAADI. This CDR3 spans 13 amino acids. Trimming cost V 4 bases and J 1 base, with 7 bases left between them. DNA for the CDR3: TGCGCCAGCAGTGCGACAGGGAACACTGAAGCTTTCTTT. It specifies CASSATGNTEAFF.

The gene calls are TRBV6-1 and TRBJ1-3, with D possibly being TRBD1 (6 bases). The V gene lost 4 bases and the J gene lost 1 base, with 17 bases spanning the gap. CDR1 MNHNS and CDR2 SASEGT come from the germline V gene. The CDR3 loop spans 17 amino acids. CDR3 residues: CASSAPRQDQSGNTIYF. Here the CDR3 DNA reads TGTGCCAGCAGTGCACCAAGACAGGATCAGTCTGGAAACACCATATATTTT.

V gene TRBV5-6 combines with J gene TRBJ1-1; D uncertain. The CDR3 is 13 amino acids. Germline CDR1 is SGHDT and CDR2 is YYEEEE. V was pared by 4 bases and J by 2 bases, with 9 bases between. The CDR3 region has the DNA TGTGCCAGCAGCCTAGGTCACAACACTGAAGCTTTCTTT. Amino acids: CASSLGHNTEAFF.

The chain employs TRBV6-1 and TRBJ2-3, with 7 bases lining up with TRBD2. Germline CDR1 MNHNS, CDR2 SASEGT. Trimming at V came to 6 bases and at J to 0 bases, leaving 3 bases not matched to a gene. This CDR3 region has 14 residues. CDR3 residues: CASRGTTSTDTQYF. The CDR3 nucleotides read TGTGCCAGCAGAGGGACTACTAGCACAGATACGCAGTATTTT.

The rearrangement uses TRBV27 and TRBJ1-6; possibly TRBD1 for D (6 bases). CDR1 is MNHEY, CDR2 SMNVEV, per germline (reference sequence). Trimming removed 0 bases at V and 6 bases at J, with 15 bases between. The CDR3 has 17 residues. CDR3 sequence: CASSLSALQGINSPLHF. In DNA form, the CDR3 reads TGTGCCAGCAGTTTATCGGCCCTCCAGGGGATTAATTCACCCCTCCACTTT.

This clone was picked up one time. V is TRBV27 and J is TRBJ1-5; possibly TRBD1 for D (6 bases). Trimming removed 5 bases at V and 5 bases at J, with 13 bases between. The CDR3 extends over 14 amino acids. Germline V gene data show CDR1 as MNHEY and CDR2 as SMNVEV (reference sequence). The CDR3 loop is CASSPGEKDQPQHF. Here the CDR3 DNA reads TGTGCCAGCAGTCCAGGGGAGAAGGATCAGCCCCAGCATTTT.

The CDR3 DNA sequence: TGTGCCAGCACCCACGGGACAACATTGACCCAGCCCCAGCATTTT. This translates into CASTHGTTLTQPQHF. The gene calls are TRBV5-6 and TRBJ1-5; D perhaps matches TRBD1 (6 bases). CDR1 and CDR2 (germline): SGHDT, YYEEEE. This CDR3 has 15 amino acids. V lost 6 bases and J lost 7, with 20 bases in between.

The chain is built from TRBV19 and TRBJ1-2; D is unresolved. The germline gives CDR1 LNHDA, CDR2 SQIVND (reference sequence). The ends were cut back, 3 bases at V and 8 bases at J, with 16 bases in the middle. The CDR3 has 14 amino acids. CDR3: CASSMRAESRGYTF. The CDR3 nucleotides are TGTGCCAGTAGTATGAGGGCAGAGTCACGAGGCTACACCTTC.

V gene TRBV9 combines with J gene TRBJ2-1, with D tentatively TRBD2 (7 bases). V gave up 4 bases and J gave up 0 bases, with 14 bases separating them. The CDR3 has 16 residues. CDR1 is SGDLS, CDR2 YYNGEE, per germline. The chain's CDR3 is CASSTRGGVSYNEQFF. CDR3 coding DNA: TGTGCCAGCAGCACTAGGGGGGGGGTCTCCTACAATGAGCAGTTCTTC.

This clone came up a few times. Here the CDR3 reads CASSSPDEQFF. CDR3 in DNA: TGCGCCAGCTCCTCTCCGGATGAGCAGTTCTTC. V is TRBV10-2 and J is TRBJ2-1; D gene uncertain. CDR3 length equals 11 residues. Germline assignment: CDR1 WSHSY and CDR2 SAAADI. V lost 8 bases to trimming and J lost 8 bases, with 10 bases between them.

This clone has more than one count but fewer than ten. The chain recombines TRBV15 with TRBJ2-2; maybe TRBD2 (5 bases). The germline gives CDR1 LNHNV, CDR2 YYDKDF (reference sequence). V was shortened by 1 base and J by 1 base, with 13 bases between the two germline ends. This CDR3 comprises 17 residues. The CDR3 protein is CATSRATVRGNTGELFF. CDR3 in DNA: TGTGCCACCAGCAGAGCAACGGTCCGGGGGAACACCGGGGAGCTGTTTTTT.

This sequence joins TRBV7-6 and TRBJ1-4; 8 nucleotides align to TRBD1. Germline assignment: CDR1 SGHVS and CDR2 FNYEAQ. The CDR3 sequence is 15 residues long. V was clipped by 4 bases and J by 7 bases; unmatched bases: 8. CDR3 DNA: TGTGCCAGCAGCTCCTCAGGGGGCGCAGGTGAAAAACTGTTTTTT. Protein: CASSSSGGAGEKLFF.

This clone was picked up a small number of times. This sequence joins TRBV29-1 and TRBJ2-3; 8 nucleotides match TRBD2. V lost 4 bases to trimming and J lost 4 bases; unmatched junction nucleotides: 4. Germline CDR1 reads SQVTM; CDR2 reads ANQGSEA. This CDR3 is built from 13 residues. The CDR3 reads CSVVSGGADTQYF. The CDR3 nucleotides are TGCAGCGTTGTGAGCGGGGGCGCAGATACGCAGTATTTT.

This sequence joins TRBV11-3 and TRBJ2-1; D not certain. Germline values: CDR1 SGHNT, CDR2 YENEEA. The CDR3 covers 13 residues. V was clipped by 5 bases and J by 9 bases, with 14 bases between them. CDR3 bases: TGTGCCAGCAGCGCCGGGTTCAACGGTGAGCAGTTCTTC. The encoded protein is CASSAGFNGEQFF.

This sequence joins TRBV7-8 and TRBJ1-6; no clear D. Trimming left V 5 bases short and J 13 bases short, with 15 bases between. The germline V gene has CDR1 SGHVS and CDR2 FQNEAQ. This CDR3 has 13 amino acids. This CDR3 reads CASSPAVQSPLHF. CDR3 DNA sequence: TGTGCCAGCAGCCCAGCGGTACAGTCGCCCCTCCACTTT.

The chain has TRBV21-1 and TRBJ2-7; TRBD1 was called by the table and not checked on the DNA. TRBV21-1 is noted as a pseudogene. The CDR3 is 19 amino acids. In DNA, the CDR3 is TGTGCCACCAATCTTCGCATAACCCGCTACAGGACCCTTTCCTACGAGCAGTACTTC. Translated, it gives CATNLRITRYRTLSYEQYF.

The chain has TRBV29-1 and TRBJ2-5, with 10 bases lining up with TRBD1. CDR1 and CDR2 (germline): SQVTM, ANQGSEA. The CDR3 is made up of 14 amino acids. Losses at the gene ends were 7 bases for V and 3 bases for J; bases not matched to a gene: 8. The CDR3 spells CSGAGTGAKETQYF. The CDR3 DNA sequence: TGCAGCGGCGCCGGGACAGGGGCGAAAGAGACCCAGTACTTC. Full variable domain (remainder filled in from reference TRBV29-1 and TRBJ2-5): SAVISQKPSRDICQRGTSLTIQCQVDSQVTMMFWYRQQPGQSLTLIATANQGSEATYESGFVIDKFPISRPNLTFSTLTVSNMSPEDSSIYLCSGAGTGAKETQYFGPGTRLLVL.

The J gene is TRBJ2-3, the V gene TRBV4-2; TRBD1 matches 10 bases. Germline V gives CDR1 LGHNA, CDR2 YNFKEQ. The CDR3 consists of 16 residues. Trimming at V came to 4 bases and at J to 1 base, leaving 5 bases not matched to a gene. This CDR3 is CASSRRQGARTDTQYF. The CDR3 coding sequence is TGTGCCAGCAGCCGGCGACAGGGGGCACGCACAGATACGCAGTATTTT.

The chain couples TRBV4-1 to TRBJ1-5; 11 bases are a match to TRBD1. Germline lookup yields CDR1 MGHRA and CDR2 YSYEKL. The CDR3 runs to 16 residues. The junction had 5 bases not matched to a gene; V was cut back by 1 base and J by 6 bases. This chain's CDR3 is CASSQVGQGAVQPQHF. CDR3 sequence (DNA): TGCGCCAGCAGCCAAGTAGGACAGGGGGCAGTTCAGCCCCAGCATTTT.

This clone was detected a few times. The chain employs TRBV29-1 and TRBJ1-2, with D hard to call. The CDR3 is 14 amino acids. Germline CDR1 and CDR2: SQVTM and ANQGSEA. Trimming took 3 bases from V and 1 from J, leaving 12 bases between them. The CDR3 reads CSVDGSRSNYGYTF. The CDR3 DNA is TGCAGCGTTGATGGGTCCCGGAGTAACTATGGCTACACCTTC.

The chain couples TRBV28 to TRBJ2-1; the match to TRBD1 covers 10 bases. Germline assignment: CDR1 MDHEN and CDR2 SYDVKM. V trimming: 5 bases; J trimming: 3 bases; junction bases outside the gene matches: 7. This CDR3 spans 16 amino acids. The CDR3 bases are TGTGCCAGCAGTCTTGGACAGGGGGATTACTACAATGAGCAGTTCTTC. Translating gives CASSLGQGDYYNEQFF.